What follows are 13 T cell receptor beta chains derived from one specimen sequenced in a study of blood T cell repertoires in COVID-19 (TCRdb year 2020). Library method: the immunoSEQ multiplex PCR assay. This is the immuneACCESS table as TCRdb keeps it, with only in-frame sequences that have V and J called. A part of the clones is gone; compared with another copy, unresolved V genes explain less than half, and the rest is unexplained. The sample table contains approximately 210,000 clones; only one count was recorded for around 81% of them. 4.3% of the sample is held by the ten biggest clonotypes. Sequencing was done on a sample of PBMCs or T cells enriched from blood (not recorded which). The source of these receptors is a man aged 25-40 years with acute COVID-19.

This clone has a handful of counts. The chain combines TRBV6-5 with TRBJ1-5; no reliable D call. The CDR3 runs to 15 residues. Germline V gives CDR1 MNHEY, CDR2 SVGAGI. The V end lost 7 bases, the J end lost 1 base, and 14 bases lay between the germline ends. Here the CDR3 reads CASTPMAGSNQPQHF. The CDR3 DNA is TGTGCCAGCACCCCGATGGCCGGGAGCAATCAGCCCCAGCATTTT.

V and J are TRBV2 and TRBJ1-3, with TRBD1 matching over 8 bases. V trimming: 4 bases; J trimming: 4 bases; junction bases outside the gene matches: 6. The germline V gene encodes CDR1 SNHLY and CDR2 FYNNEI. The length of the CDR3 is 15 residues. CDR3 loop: CASSGDRGTGNTIYF. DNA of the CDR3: TGTGCCAGCAGTGGCGACAGGGGAACGGGAAACACCATATATTTT.

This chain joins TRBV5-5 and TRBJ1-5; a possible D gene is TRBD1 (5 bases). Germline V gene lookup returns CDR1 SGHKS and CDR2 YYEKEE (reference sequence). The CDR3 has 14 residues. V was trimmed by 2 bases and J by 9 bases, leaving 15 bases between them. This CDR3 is CASSFSTGGGPQHF. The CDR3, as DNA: TGTGCCAGCAGCTTTTCGACTGGGGGGGGGCCCCAGCATTTT.

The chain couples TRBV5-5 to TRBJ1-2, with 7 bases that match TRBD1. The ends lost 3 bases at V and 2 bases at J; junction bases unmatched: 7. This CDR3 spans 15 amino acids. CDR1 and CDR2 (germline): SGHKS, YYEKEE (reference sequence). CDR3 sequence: CASSSGGTANYGYTF. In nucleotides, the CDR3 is TGTGCCAGCAGCTCCGGCGGGACAGCCAACTATGGCTACACCTTC. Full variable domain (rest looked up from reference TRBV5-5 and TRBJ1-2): DAGVTQSPTHLIKTRGQQVTLRCSPISGHKSVSWYQQVLGQGPQFIFQYYEKEERGRGNFPDRFSARQFPNYSSELNVNALLLGDSALYLCASSSGGTANYGYTFGSGTRLTVV.

The CDR3 bases are TGTGCCACCAGTGATTTCGACAGGGATACGATTAGCAATCAGCCCCAGCATTTT. Translating gives CATSDFDRDTISNQPQHF. The rearrangement links TRBV24-1 to TRBJ1-5, with 7 bases lining up with TRBD1. With V trimmed by 1 base and J by 0 bases, 8 bases remained unmatched. Germline assignment: CDR1 KGHDR and CDR2 SFDVKD. The CDR3 is made up of 18 amino acids.

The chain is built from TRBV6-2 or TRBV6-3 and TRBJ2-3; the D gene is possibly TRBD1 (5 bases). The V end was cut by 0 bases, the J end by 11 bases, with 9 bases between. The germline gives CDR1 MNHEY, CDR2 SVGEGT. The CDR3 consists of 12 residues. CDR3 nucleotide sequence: TGTGCCAGCAGTTACTCGATTGACAGGCAGTATTTT. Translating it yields CASSYSIDRQYF.

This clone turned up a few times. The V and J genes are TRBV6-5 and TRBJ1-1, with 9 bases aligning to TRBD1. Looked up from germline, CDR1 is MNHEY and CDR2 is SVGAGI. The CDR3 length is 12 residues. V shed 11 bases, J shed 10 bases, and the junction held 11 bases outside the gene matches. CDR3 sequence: CAGGDRERRAFF. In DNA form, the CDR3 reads TGTGCCGGAGGGGACAGGGAAAGACGAGCTTTCTTT.

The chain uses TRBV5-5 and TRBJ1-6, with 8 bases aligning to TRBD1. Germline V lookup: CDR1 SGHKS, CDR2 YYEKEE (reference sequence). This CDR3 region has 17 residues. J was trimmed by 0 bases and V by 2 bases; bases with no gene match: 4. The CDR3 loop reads CASSLSDRASYNSPLHF. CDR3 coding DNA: TGTGCCAGCAGCTTATCGGACAGGGCCTCCTATAATTCACCCCTCCACTTT.

CDR3 DNA: TGCGCCAGCAGCTCCACCATTGGGACAGGGGATGAAAAACTGTTTTTT. It translates to CASSSTIGTGDEKLFF. The chain carries TRBV4-1 and TRBJ1-4; 10 bases align to TRBD1. The germline V gene has CDR1 MGHRA and CDR2 YSYEKL. V was clipped by 5 bases and J by 6 bases; unmatched bases: 9. This CDR3 comprises 16 residues.

The CDR3: CASSGANEQFF. CDR3 nucleotides: TGTGCCAGCAGTGGGGCGAATGAGCAGTTCTTC. This chain joins TRBV2 and TRBJ2-1, with unresolved D. The CDR3 is 11 residues long. Germline V gene lookup returns CDR1 SNHLY and CDR2 FYNNEI. V lost 4 bases to trimming and J lost 7 bases, with 5 bases between them.

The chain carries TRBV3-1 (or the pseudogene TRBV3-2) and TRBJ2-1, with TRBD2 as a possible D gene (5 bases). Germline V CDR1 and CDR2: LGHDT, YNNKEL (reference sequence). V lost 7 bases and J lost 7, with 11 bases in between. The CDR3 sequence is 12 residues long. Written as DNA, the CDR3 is TGTGCCAGCATCAGTCGGGGAAATGAGCAGTTCTTC. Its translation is CASISRGNEQFF.

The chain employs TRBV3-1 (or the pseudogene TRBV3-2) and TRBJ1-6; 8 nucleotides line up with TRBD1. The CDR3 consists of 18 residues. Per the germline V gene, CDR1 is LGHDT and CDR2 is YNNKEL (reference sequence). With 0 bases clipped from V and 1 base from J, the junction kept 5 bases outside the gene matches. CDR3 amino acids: CASSQDAGGWSYNSPLHF. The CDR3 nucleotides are TGTGCCAGCAGCCAAGATGCAGGGGGCTGGTCCTATAATTCACCCCTCCACTTT.

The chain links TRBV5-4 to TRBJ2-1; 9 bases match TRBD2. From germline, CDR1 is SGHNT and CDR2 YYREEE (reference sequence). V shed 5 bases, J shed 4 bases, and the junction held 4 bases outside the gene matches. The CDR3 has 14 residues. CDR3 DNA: TGTGCCAGCAGTGTGGCGGGGGGGTACAATGAGCAGTTCTTC. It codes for CASSVAGGYNEQFF.